This is a list of T cell receptor beta chains from one sample in a study of T cell changes during pregnancy in multiple sclerosis. The assay was immunoSEQ multiplex PCR, and TCRdb's table has in-frame clones only and misses some. The table has 34,000 or so clones, 90% seen once. Source: CD8+ T cells from peripheral blood mononuclear cells, taken in the first trimester of pregnancy. These receptors all stem from a female donor with multiple sclerosis, enrolled in a pregnancy study. The CDR3 runs from the conserved cysteine through the conserved F or W. A D gene is named only where the DNA matches it firmly. For some rows the clone size is stated as once, few or many, or as a class when expanded; others skip it.

d_gene: TRBD2
j_gene: TRBJ2-1
abundance: few
v_gene: TRBV7-9
CDR3nt: TGTGCCAGCAGCTCCACTAGCGGGAGTTCTTATGAGCAGTTCTTC
CDR3aa: CASSSTSGSSYEQFF

d_gene: TRBD2
j_gene: TRBJ2-7
abundance: -
v_gene: TRBV2
CDR3nt: TGTGCCAGCATCTCGAGGGGTAGCGGGAGGGCCGGGGTCTACGAGCAGTACTTC
CDR3aa: CASISRGSGRAGVYEQYF

d_gene: TRBD2
j_gene: TRBJ2-7
abundance: -
v_gene: TRBV2
CDR3nt: TGTGCCAGCGGAGAACCGACTAGCGGGACTCTCGAGCAGTACTTC
CDR3aa: CASGEPTSGTLEQYF

d_gene: -
j_gene: TRBJ2-1
abundance: few
v_gene: TRBV15
CDR3nt: TGTGCCACCAGCAGAGTTTCAGAAACCTACAATGAGCAGTTCTTC
CDR3aa: CATSRVSETYNEQFF

d_gene: -
j_gene: TRBJ2-7
abundance: -
v_gene: TRBV7-9
CDR3nt: TGTGCCAGCAGCTCTAACGTGGGGGGAGTAAGCTCCTACGAGCAGTACTTC
CDR3aa: CASSSNVGGVSSYEQYF

d_gene: TRBD2
j_gene: TRBJ2-7
abundance: -
v_gene: TRBV28
CDR3nt: TGTGCCAGCAGCCCCGGGACTAGCGGCTACGAGCAGTACTTC
CDR3aa: CASSPGTSGYEQYF

d_gene: -
j_gene: TRBJ2-1
abundance: -
v_gene: TRBV28
CDR3nt: TGTGCCAGCAGTCCCCAGGACAGCTATGAGCAGTTCTTC
CDR3aa: CASSPQDSYEQFF

d_gene: -
j_gene: TRBJ2-3
abundance: -
v_gene: TRBV27
CDR3nt: TGTGCCAGCAGTTTAGGGCAGTCCCGCACAGATACGCAGTATTTT
CDR3aa: CASSLGQSRTDTQYF

d_gene: TRBD2
j_gene: TRBJ2-7
abundance: -
v_gene: TRBV7-2
CDR3nt: TGTGCCAGCAGCTGGGGACTAGCGCTCTACGAGCAGTACTTC
CDR3aa: CASSWGLALYEQYF

d_gene: -
j_gene: TRBJ2-2
abundance: -
v_gene: TRBV4-1
CDR3nt: TGCGCCAGCAGCCAAGAGTTAACCGGAGCCGGGGAGCTGTTTTTT
CDR3aa: CASSQELTGAGELFF

d_gene: -
j_gene: TRBJ2-1
abundance: -
v_gene: TRBV29-1
CDR3nt: TGCAGCTTACAGGGTGGCTCCTACAATGAGCAGTTCTTC
CDR3aa: CSLQGGSYNEQFF

d_gene: TRBD2
j_gene: TRBJ2-2
abundance: -
v_gene: TRBV5-6
CDR3nt: TGTGCCAGCAGCTTGGCGGGAGGCGGGGAGCTGTTTTTT
CDR3aa: CASSLAGGGELFF

d_gene: TRBD2
j_gene: TRBJ2-1
abundance: once
v_gene: TRBV28
CDR3nt: TGTGCCAGCAGTTCGCAACTAGCGGGATCTCACAATGAGCAGTTCTTC
CDR3aa: CASSSQLAGSHNEQFF

d_gene: TRBD1
j_gene: TRBJ2-3
abundance: -
v_gene: TRBV2
CDR3nt: TGTGCCAGCAAATCTGGCAGGGGGCTTTCAGATACGCAGTATTTT
CDR3aa: CASKSGRGLSDTQYF

d_gene: TRBD1
j_gene: TRBJ2-7
abundance: medium-sized
v_gene: TRBV7-9
CDR3nt: TGTGCCAGCAGCCACCCGGGACAGGGGGCGCGGGGGCAGTACTTC
CDR3aa: CASSHPGQGARGQYF

d_gene: TRBD2
j_gene: TRBJ2-1
abundance: -
v_gene: TRBV7-9
CDR3nt: TGTGCCAGCAGCGGACTAGCGGGGATACCACCCTACAATGAGCAGTTCTTC
CDR3aa: CASSGLAGIPPYNEQFF

d_gene: -
j_gene: TRBJ2-7
abundance: -
v_gene: TRBV29-1
CDR3nt: TGCAGCGTTTCGGCTAGTTCCTCCTACGAGCAGTACTTC
CDR3aa: CSVSASSSYEQYF

d_gene: TRBD1
j_gene: TRBJ2-4
abundance: -
v_gene: TRBV23-1
CDR3nt: TGCGCCAGCAGTCATCCGGACAGGACGAATTTAGCCAAAAACATTCAGTACTTC
CDR3aa: CASSHPDRTNLAKNIQYF

d_gene: TRBD1
j_gene: TRBJ1-2
abundance: -
v_gene: TRBV10-3
CDR3nt: TGTGCCATCAGGATAAACAGGGGGCTGGGTTATGGCTACACCTTC
CDR3aa: CAIRINRGLGYGYTF

d_gene: TRBD2
j_gene: TRBJ2-1
abundance: -
v_gene: TRBV27
CDR3nt: TGTGCCAGCAGTTGGACTAGCGGGACGAATGAGCAGTTCTTC
CDR3aa: CASSWTSGTNEQFF

d_gene: -
j_gene: TRBJ1-1
abundance: -
v_gene: TRBV9
CDR3nt: TGTGCCAGCAGCGTTTGGGGAGGGGCTGAAGCTTTCTTT
CDR3aa: CASSVWGGAEAFF

d_gene: TRBD1
j_gene: TRBJ2-7
abundance: -
v_gene: TRBV4-3
CDR3nt: TGCGCCAGCAGCCAATCAGGGACAGGGACCTACGAGCAGTACTTC
CDR3aa: CASSQSGTGTYEQYF

d_gene: TRBD2
j_gene: TRBJ2-7
abundance: -
v_gene: TRBV28
CDR3nt: TGTGCCAGCAGCTACGGAGTGGGACTAGCGGGAGGTACAGCCTACGAGCAGTACTTC
CDR3aa: CASSYGVGLAGGTAYEQYF